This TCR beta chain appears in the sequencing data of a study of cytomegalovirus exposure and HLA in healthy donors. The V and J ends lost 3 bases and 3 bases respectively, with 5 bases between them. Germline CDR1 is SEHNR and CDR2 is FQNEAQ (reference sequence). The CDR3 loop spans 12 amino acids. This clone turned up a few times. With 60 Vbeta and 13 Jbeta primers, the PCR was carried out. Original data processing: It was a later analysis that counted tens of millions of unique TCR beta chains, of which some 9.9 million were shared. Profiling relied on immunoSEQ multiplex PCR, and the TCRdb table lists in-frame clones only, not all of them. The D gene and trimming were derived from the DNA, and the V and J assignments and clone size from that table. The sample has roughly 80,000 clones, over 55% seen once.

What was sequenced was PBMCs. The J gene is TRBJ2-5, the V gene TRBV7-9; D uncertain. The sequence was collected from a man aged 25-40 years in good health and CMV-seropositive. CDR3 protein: CASSFLEETQYF. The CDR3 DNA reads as TGTGCCAGCAGCTTCTTAGAAGAGACCCAGTACTTC.